This T cell receptor (beta chain) derives from a study of cytomegalovirus exposure and HLA in healthy donors. In the study overall: The same platform as the approximately 730 first-cohort repertoires was used for the 130 or so validation repertoires, a later analysis reported.

The junction had 7 bases not matched to a gene; V was cut back by 11 bases and J by 3 bases. Germline loops: CDR1 SNHLY, CDR2 FYNNEI. The CDR3 totals 13 residues. General study points: Subsequent analysis of the roughly 120 validation repertoires found a tendency for first-cohort TCR clusters to co-occur. Altogether, about 160 TCR beta chains were recorded as cytomegalovirus-associated.

Data came from immunoSEQ multiplex PCR; TCRdb stores just in-frame clones and leaves some out. The sample holds approximately 120,000 clones, roughly 89% seen once. About this clone itself: Its antigen remains unidentified.

The gene calls are TRBV2 and TRBJ1-5; 7 bases fit TRBD1. The clonotype was recovered from a woman aged 18-29 years in good health and CMV-seronegative. Sequenced input: PBMCs. CDR3 nucleotide sequence: TGTGCCGGTTCGGGACAGCTCAATCAGCCCCAGCATTTT. Encoded protein: CAGSGQLNQPQHF. Filled out from reference TRBV2 and TRBJ1-5, the complete variable domain reads EPEVTQTPSHQVTQMGQEVILRCVPISNHLYFYWYRQILGQKVEFLVSFYNNEISEKSEIFDDQFSVERPDGSNFTLKIRSTKLEDSAMYFCAGSGQLNQPQHFGDGTRLSIL.